Following are 24 T cell receptor beta chains from one sample sequenced in a study of T-cell memory formation after mild COVID-19. MiXCR was run by TCRdb on the 5' RACE reads, yielding one entry per CDR3 protein. The sample lists 110,000 or so distinct CDR3 sequences, roughly 20% occurring once. Sequenced sample: PBMCs or a T cell subset sorted from them (not recorded which). These receptors originate from a young man who had mild COVID-19 (a few samples of this study predate the infection). Cell type and time point are not known.

V usage is TRBV3-1 and J usage is TRBJ2-1, with 8 bases identical to TRBD1. Germline V lookup: CDR1 LGHDT, CDR2 YNNKEL (reference sequence). There are 15 residues in the CDR3. Unmatched junction bases numbered 8, after V lost 3 bases and J lost 7 bases. The CDR3 region has the DNA TGTGCCAGCAGCCAGTCCGGGACAGGTTGGAATGAGCAGTTCTTC. Amino acids: CASSQSGTGWNEQFF.

The chain uses TRBV5-1 and TRBJ2-3, with 9 positions matching TRBD2. J lost 0 bases, V lost 3 bases, and 5 bases had no gene match. Germline CDR1 and CDR2: SGHRS and YFSETQ. The CDR3 consists of 16 residues. As DNA, the CDR3 is TGCGCCAGCAGCTCACTGACTAGCGGTAGCACAGATACGCAGTATTTT. Residues: CASSSLTSGSTDTQYF.

The sample holds a few counts of this clonotype. The CDR3 sequence is CATESSTDTQYF. CDR3 DNA sequence: TGTGCCACCGAGTCTAGCACAGATACGCAGTATTTT. The chain carries TRBV7-8 and TRBJ2-3; no clear D. The length of the CDR3 is 12 residues. Germline-derived CDR1 and CDR2 are SGHVS and FQNEAQ. V was shortened by 10 bases and J by 0 bases, with 8 bases between the two germline ends.

In its sample, this clonotype was seen a few times. The chain is built from TRBV4-1 and TRBJ1-1; 9 bases line up with TRBD1. Germline values: CDR1 MGHRA, CDR2 YSYEKL. The ends lost 3 bases at V and 4 bases at J; junction bases unmatched: 6. The CDR3 length is 15 residues. CDR3 DNA sequence: TGCGCCAGCAGCCAGGGGACAGGGAGTGCCACTGAAGCTTTCTTT. Translation: CASSQGTGSATEAFF.

This clonotype was detected only a few times. This chain uses TRBV27 with TRBJ2-1, with D possibly matching TRBD1 (7 bases). Germline V gene lookup returns CDR1 MNHEY and CDR2 SMNVEV (reference sequence). V dropped 3 bases and J dropped 8 bases, with 11 bases sitting between them. CDR3 length equals 13 residues. CDR3 DNA: TGTGCCAGCAGTTTGATCAGGGGGGATGAGCAGTTCTTC. Encoded protein: CASSLIRGDEQFF.

This chain links TRBV14 with TRBJ2-7; a possible D gene is TRBD2 (5 bases). Germline V gene data show CDR1 as SGHDN and CDR2 as FVKESK. The length of the CDR3 is 16 residues. The germline V and J ends were trimmed by 1 base and 2 bases, with 15 bases remaining between them. In DNA, the CDR3 is TGTGCCAGCAGCCAAGGCCTCGGGAAGGAGGCCTACGAGCAGTACTTC. Its protein is CASSQGLGKEAYEQYF.

Only a few counts were recorded for this clonotype. The rearrangement uses TRBV5-1 and TRBJ2-5, with no clear D. Germline CDR1 and CDR2: SGHRS and YFSETQ. The V gene lost 0 bases and the J gene lost 1 base, with 13 bases spanning the gap. The CDR3 runs 16 residues. In DNA form, the CDR3 reads TGCGCCAGCAGCTTGGCCTGGAACAGACTCCAAGAGACCCAGTACTTC. Protein sequence: CASSLAWNRLQETQYF.

This clonotype was picked up a small number of times. This chain links TRBV4-3 with TRBJ1-5; the D is unclear. This CDR3 region has 15 residues. Trimming removed 4 bases at V and 3 bases at J, with 13 bases between. The germline gives CDR1 LGHNA, CDR2 YSLEER. The CDR3 DNA is TGCGCCAGCAGCCCCTATTTGCGTAACAATCAGCCCCAGCATTTT. Its protein is CASSPYLRNNQPQHF.

The chain carries TRBV27 and TRBJ1-2; D is unresolved. The V and J ends lost 7 bases and 4 bases respectively, with 16 bases between them. Germline V lookup: CDR1 MNHEY, CDR2 SMNVEV (reference sequence). There are 14 residues in the CDR3. The CDR3, as DNA: TGTGCCAGCACTAGCAGTCCAGCCCTCTATGGCTACACCTTC. This encodes CASTSSPALYGYTF.

In its sample, this clonotype was seen a few times. The chain links TRBV19 to TRBJ2-2; no clear D. There are 15 residues in the CDR3. The V and J ends lost 6 bases and 2 bases respectively, with 13 bases between them. Germline CDR1 LNHDA, CDR2 SQIVND (reference sequence). For the CDR3, the DNA is TGTGCCAGTAGAACTCTCCGGGTAAACACCGGGGAGCTGTTTTTT. Residues: CASRTLRVNTGELFF.

J is TRBJ2-7 and V is TRBV2; 7 nucleotides line up with TRBD2. The CDR3 covers 13 residues. Germline V gene data show CDR1 as SNHLY and CDR2 as FYNNEI. The J segment lost 3 bases and the V segment lost 6 bases, leaving 5 bases of the junction unmatched. The chain's CDR3 is CASRGTTVYEQYF. DNA for the CDR3: TGTGCCAGCAGGGGGACTACGGTCTACGAGCAGTACTTC.

This chain links TRBV13 with TRBJ2-5; maybe TRBD1 (5 bases). V was cut by 5 bases and J by 4 bases, with 11 bases left in between. CDR3 length: 13 amino acids. Per the germline V gene, CDR1 is PRHDT and CDR2 is FYEKMQ (reference sequence). The CDR3 nucleotides are TGTGCCAGCAGCCCAGGGTGGGGAGAGACCCAGTACTTC. Residues: CASSPGWGETQYF.

This clonotype occurred a few times. The chain employs TRBV4-3 and TRBJ2-1; 10 bases fit TRBD1. In germline, CDR1 is LGHNA, CDR2 YSLEER. CDR3 length equals 15 residues. Trimming cost V 1 base and J 7 bases; bases outside gene matches: 4. DNA of the CDR3: TGCGCCAGCAGCCAAGGCGGGGACAGGGGTAATGAGCAGTTCTTC. Amino acids: CASSQGGDRGNEQFF.

This chain links TRBV7-9 with TRBJ1-1; the D is unclear. The V end was cut by 3 bases, the J end by 1 base, with 6 bases between. In germline, CDR1 is SEHNR, CDR2 FQNEAQ (reference sequence). CDR3 length: 13 residues. In nucleotides, the CDR3 is TGTGCCAGCAGCTTCCCGGGGAACACTGAAGCTTTCTTT. It encodes CASSFPGNTEAFF.

This rearrangement joins TRBV6-5 to TRBJ2-7; 9 bases line up with TRBD1. The V gene end was trimmed by 5 bases and the J gene end by 7 bases; junction bases not matched to a gene: 6. The germline gives CDR1 MNHEY, CDR2 SVGAGI. The CDR3 totals 13 residues. In DNA form, the CDR3 reads TGTGCCAGCAGTACCAGACAGGGGGGAGAGCAGTACGTC. This codes for CASSTRQGGEQYV.

The gene calls are TRBV19 and TRBJ1-5; D not certain. In germline, CDR1 is LNHDA, CDR2 SQIVND (reference sequence). V lost 5 bases and J 5 bases, leaving 7 bases between the germline ends. CDR3 length equals 12 residues. The CDR3 DNA reads as TGTGCCAGTAGTTTCTACGATCAGCCCCAGCATTTT. Translated, it gives CASSFYDQPQHF.

The chain has TRBV7-8 and TRBJ2-1; TRBD1 agrees at 7 bases. This CDR3 comprises 16 residues. J was trimmed by 2 bases and V by 4 bases; bases with no gene match: 8. The germline gives CDR1 SGHVS, CDR2 FQNEAQ. The CDR3, as DNA: TGTGCCAGCAGCTCCCTGGACAGGACACCCTACAATGAGCAGTTCTTC. It is translated as CASSSLDRTPYNEQFF.

V and J are TRBV5-1 and TRBJ1-2; no clear D gene. Trimming left V 0 bases short and J 1 base short, with 13 bases between. This CDR3 comprises 16 residues. Germline V gene data show CDR1 as SGHRS and CDR2 as YFSETQ. The chain's CDR3 is CASSLGDGSFNYGYTF. CDR3 in DNA: TGCGCCAGCAGCTTGGGAGACGGATCATTTAACTATGGCTACACCTTC.

The genes are TRBV9 and TRBJ2-6, with 9 bases lining up with TRBD1. The CDR3 totals 17 residues. Per germline, CDR1 SGDLS and CDR2 YYNGEE. Trimming cost V 4 bases and J 5 bases; bases outside gene matches: 10. The CDR3 DNA sequence: TGTGCCAGCAGCATTGGACAGGGGTATGCTAGGGCCAACGTCCTGACTTTC. As protein: CASSIGQGYARANVLTF.

The CDR3 DNA sequence: TGCAGTGCTAGAGAAGAGCACCGGGGGACCCCCGGGGAGCTGTTTTTT. The encoded protein is CSAREEHRGTPGELFF. The rearrangement joins TRBV20-1 to TRBJ2-2; D is perhaps TRBD2 (6 bases). Trimming took off 0 bases at V and 6 bases at J, with 17 bases between the two ends. CDR3 length equals 16 residues. CDR1 and CDR2 (germline): DFQATT, SNEGSKA (reference sequence).

CDR3 residues: CARRLGTETFPDTQYF. The CDR3 DNA reads TGTGCCAGAAGGCTGGGGACAGAGACTTTCCCAGATACGCAGTATTTT. This chain joins TRBV28 and TRBJ2-3; 7 bases are a match to TRBD1. This CDR3 spans 16 amino acids. Germline-derived CDR1 and CDR2 are MDHEN and SYDVKM. V lost 9 bases and J lost 4; bases outside the gene matches: 16.

The V call is TRBV27, the J call TRBJ2-5; perhaps TRBD1 as D (5 bases). Germline V CDR1 and CDR2: MNHEY, SMNVEV (reference sequence). Deletions cut 8 bases from V and 5 bases from J, with 15 bases between. The CDR3 loop spans 13 amino acids. CDR3 sequence reads: CASRTIGVETQYF. As DNA, the CDR3 is TGTGCCAGCCGAACGATAGGGGTTGAGACCCAGTACTTC.

At least ten counts were recorded for this clonotype. This rearrangement joins TRBV7-2 to TRBJ1-1, with D possibly being TRBD1 (6 bases). The CDR3 contains 14 residues. CDR1 and CDR2 (germline): SGHTA, FQGNSA. The germline V and J ends were trimmed by 4 bases and 0 bases, with 9 bases remaining between them. The CDR3 protein is CASSWTVMNTEAFF. The CDR3 DNA reads as TGTGCCAGCAGCTGGACAGTCATGAACACTGAAGCTTTCTTT.

In this sample, this clonotype turned up a few times. This sequence joins TRBV21-1 and TRBJ2-2; the table's D call of TRBD1 was not tested on the DNA. TRBV21-1 is a recognized pseudogene. The CDR3 extends over 15 amino acids. This chain's CDR3 is CASSLAGGNTGELFF. For the CDR3, the DNA is TGTGCCAGCAGCCTAGCGGGGGGGAACACCGGGGAGCTGTTTTTT.